One and the same sample provided the 17 T cell receptor beta chains below, sequenced in a study of blood T cells in healthy people across ages. Then a second PCR, running roughly 7 to 11 cycles, was carried out with a sample-barcoded 5' primer and a J-beta primer mix. TCRdb reprocessed the 5' RACE reads with MiXCR, giving one entry per CDR3 protein. This sample carries some 790,000 distinct CDR3 sequences, 29% of them seen once, and the ten largest clones take roughly 17%. The sample was blood. The receptors here all came from an elderly woman in good health.

In its sample, this clonotype was seen once. A much larger clone is a single base away; this may be a read error. The chain joins TRBV6-2 or TRBV6-3 to TRBJ2-5; D might be TRBD1 or TRBD2, each matching 6 bases. V was clipped by 5 bases and J by 11 bases, with 15 bases between them. The CDR3 totals 12 residues. The V gene's germline CDR1 is MNHEY and CDR2 SVGEGT. The CDR3 DNA reads as TGTGCCAGCAGTGACCGTGAAGGGGGGCAGTACTTC. It yields the protein CASSDREGGQYF.

The V call is TRBV5-1, the J call TRBJ2-3, with 10 bases aligning to TRBD1. This CDR3 has 16 amino acids. After removal of 1 base from V and 1 base from J, the junction contained 3 bases not matched to a gene. Germline values: CDR1 SGHRS, CDR2 YFSETQ. CDR3 in amino acids: CASSLLGQGGTDTQYF. CDR3 coding DNA: TGCGCCAGCAGCTTGCTAGGACAGGGGGGCACAGATACGCAGTATTTT.

As concerns this clonotype: Mismatch with germline at one junction end may stem from a read error. The chain joins TRBV6-6 to TRBJ2-5, with D possibly being TRBD2 (6 bases). This CDR3 region has 16 residues. CDR1 MNHNY and CDR2 SVGAGI come from the germline V gene (reference sequence). CDR3: CAGSYPASASQETQYF. The DNA for the CDR3 is TGTGCCGGCAGTTACCCCGCTAGCGCGAGCCAAGAGACCCAGTACTTC.

This clonotype has ten or more counts. The chain is built from TRBV20-1 and TRBJ2-7, with D possibly TRBD1 on 5 matching bases. Germline V gene sequence: CDR1 DFQATT, CDR2 SNEGSKA (reference sequence). The length of the CDR3 is 14 residues. V was shortened by 0 bases and J by 0 bases, with 9 bases between the two germline ends. The CDR3 bases are TGCAGTGCTAGAGATTACAGGTACTCCTACGAGCAGTACTTC. Protein product: CSARDYRYSYEQYF.

This clonotype showed up many times. The chain has TRBV6-6 and TRBJ2-5; no clear D gene. Germline loops: CDR1 MNHNY, CDR2 SVGAGI (reference sequence). The CDR3 is 14 amino acids. V lost 6 bases and J 4 bases, leaving 15 bases between the germline ends. The CDR3 spells CASRRSAFGETQYF. In DNA, the CDR3 is TGTGCCAGCAGACGAAGTGCCTTCGGAGAGACCCAGTACTTC.

This clonotype was detected only a few times. The chain employs TRBV11-2 and TRBJ1-2; a possible D gene is TRBD1 (6 bases). The V and J ends lost 0 bases and 7 bases respectively, with 15 bases between them. The germline gives CDR1 SGHAT, CDR2 FQNNGV. The CDR3 has 15 amino acids. The CDR3 DNA follows: TGTGCCAGCAGCTTAGAGGGGCAGGGGTTAGGTGGCTACACCTTC. Translating it yields CASSLEGQGLGGYTF. Full variable domain (remainder filled in from reference TRBV11-2 and TRBJ1-2): EAGVAQSPRYKIIEKRQSVAFWCNPISGHATLYWYQQILGQGPKLLIQFQNNGVVDDSQLPKDRFSAERLKGVDSTLKIQPAKLEDSAVYLCASSLEGQGLGGYTFGSGTRLTVV.

The CDR3 protein is CASSYIRAVGELFF. CDR3 coding DNA: TGTGCCAGCAGTTACATCAGGGCGGTCGGGGAGCTGTTTTTT. The chain uses TRBV6-2 or TRBV6-3 and TRBJ2-2, with D possibly matching TRBD1 (5 bases). CDR1 is MNHEY and CDR2 is SVGEGT in the germline V gene. CDR3 length equals 14 residues. V lost 2 bases and J 7 bases, leaving 11 bases between the germline ends.

The rearrangement links TRBV9 to TRBJ2-1, with a tentative D call TRBD2 (6 bases). Germline V gene sequence: CDR1 SGDLS, CDR2 YYNGEE. Trimming removed 0 bases from V and 0 bases from J, with 13 bases in between. The length of the CDR3 is 17 residues. As DNA, the CDR3 is TGTGCCAGCAGCGTAGTAGGGCCGGGAGCCTCCTACAATGAGCAGTTCTTC. Amino acid sequence: CASSVVGPGASYNEQFF. The variable domain in full, completed from reference TRBV9 and TRBJ2-1, reads DSGVTQTPKHLITATGQRVTLRCSPRSGDLSVYWYQQSLDQGLQFLIQYYNGEERAKGNILERFSAQQFPDLHSELNLSSLELGDSALYFCASSVVGPGASYNEQFFGPGTRLTVL.

This clonotype was seen ten or more times. Given a much more abundant clone one base away, this may be a read error. The chain is built from TRBV20-1 and TRBJ2-5; D tentatively fits TRBD1 or TRBD2 (6 bases each). CDR3 length equals 21 residues. V lost 2 bases, J lost 11 bases, and 42 bases lay in between. Germline V gives CDR1 DFQATT, CDR2 SNEGSKA (reference sequence). The CDR3 DNA reads TGCAGTGCTAGAATCCGGGGGCTAATCCTCAGGTCTCTAGCGAAGGGGGGTGAGCAGTACTTC. Its translation is CSARIRGLILRSLAKGGEQYF.

Concerning this clonotype itself: It may be a read error: a sequence one base away is much more abundant. The chain couples TRBV18 to TRBJ2-1; possible D gene TRBD2, 6 bases. The end of the DNA is better explained by TRBJ2-7, so the J call may be wrong. The germline gives CDR1 KGHSH, CDR2 LQKENI. The CDR3 loop spans 15 amino acids. The CDR3 region is CASSGRGSSYNEQYF. CDR3 sequence (DNA): TGTGCCAGCTCCGGGCGGGGAAGCTCCTACAATGAGCAGTACTTC.

V usage is TRBV27 and J usage is TRBJ1-5; 8 bases align to TRBD1. CDR3 length: 14 residues. Trimming removed 6 bases from V and 4 bases from J; junction bases left unmatched: 5. The V gene's germline CDR1 is MNHEY and CDR2 SMNVEV (reference sequence). Here the CDR3 reads CASRLDRDNQPQHF. CDR3 nucleotide sequence: TGTGCCAGCAGGCTGGACAGGGATAATCAGCCCCAGCATTTT.

This rearrangement joins TRBV20-1 to TRBJ2-1; D perhaps matches TRBD1 (6 bases). CDR1 is DFQATT and CDR2 is SNEGSKA in the germline V gene (reference sequence). This CDR3 is built from 14 residues. The V end was cut by 2 bases, the J end by 5 bases, with 13 bases between. The CDR3 here is CSARWGPQDNEQFF. Written as DNA, the CDR3 is TGCAGTGCTAGATGGGGGCCCCAGGACAATGAGCAGTTCTTC.

The chain is built from TRBV18 and TRBJ2-3; D may be TRBD1 (6 bases). V was trimmed by 5 bases and J by 5 bases, leaving 14 bases between them. The CDR3 is made up of 14 amino acids. Germline assignment: CDR1 KGHSH and CDR2 LQKENI. CDR3 loop: CASSVQGLIDTQYF. The DNA of the CDR3 is TGTGCCAGCTCAGTGCAGGGGTTGATAGATACGCAGTATTTT.

The sample holds many counts of this clonotype. The CDR3 DNA sequence: TGTGCCAGCAGCTTAGCCAACCCACCCTACGGGGATACGCAGTATTTT. It is translated as CASSLANPPYGDTQYF. The chain is built from TRBV7-2 and TRBJ2-3, with D unclear. The CDR3 has 16 residues. V dropped 0 bases and J dropped 6 bases, with 16 bases sitting between them. Germline values: CDR1 SGHTA, CDR2 FQGNSA.

Comments on this clonotype: A much bigger clone sits one base away, suggesting this may be a read error. The chain couples TRBV20-1 to TRBJ2-7, with TRBD1 as a possible D gene (6 bases). This CDR3 is built from 12 residues. The V gene's germline CDR1 is DFQATT and CDR2 SNEGSKA (reference sequence). The CDR3 DNA follows: TGCAGTACTAGTGACAGGTCCTACGAGCAGTACTTC. It translates to CSTSDRSYEQYF.

This clonotype was recorded at least ten times. The chain employs TRBV3-1 and TRBJ2-1, with D possibly TRBD2 on 7 matching bases. With 4 bases removed from V and 6 bases from J, the gap between germline ends came to 19 bases. CDR1 and CDR2 (germline): LGHDT, YNNKEL (reference sequence). This CDR3 is 16 amino acids long. CDR3 coding DNA: TGTGCCAGCAGCCTCGCTAGGGGGGGAGTGCGCAATGAGCAGTTCTTC. Protein sequence: CASSLARGGVRNEQFF.

The sample holds one count of this clonotype. This may come from a read error, since a much larger clone is one base off. The chain uses TRBV20-1 and TRBJ1-5; weak D call: TRBD1 (6 bases). V lost 3 bases and J lost 15, with 12 bases in between. Germline CDR1 DFQATT, CDR2 SNEGSKA (reference sequence). This CDR3 has 10 residues. The CDR3 sequence: CSASRGAGHF. The CDR3 DNA sequence: TGCAGTGCTAGTCGGGGGGCCGGGCATTTT.